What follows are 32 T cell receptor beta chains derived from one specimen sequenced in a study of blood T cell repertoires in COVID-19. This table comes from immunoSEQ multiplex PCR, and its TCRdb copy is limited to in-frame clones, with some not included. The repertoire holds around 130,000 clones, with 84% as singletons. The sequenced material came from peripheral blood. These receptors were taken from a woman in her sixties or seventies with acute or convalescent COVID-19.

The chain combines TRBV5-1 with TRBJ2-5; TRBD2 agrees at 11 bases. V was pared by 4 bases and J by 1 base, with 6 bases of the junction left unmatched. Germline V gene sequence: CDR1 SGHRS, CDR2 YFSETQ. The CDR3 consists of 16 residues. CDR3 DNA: TGCGCCAGCAGCCGGAGACTAGCGGGGTCCCAAGAGACCCAGTACTTC. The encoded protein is CASSRRLAGSQETQYF.

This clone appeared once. CDR3 DNA sequence: TGCGCCAGCAGCTCCACTAGCGGGGACAATGAGCAGTTCTTC. It is translated as CASSSTSGDNEQFF. The chain is built from TRBV5-1 and TRBJ2-1; TRBD2 matches 10 bases. The CDR3 has 14 amino acids. Germline V lookup: CDR1 SGHRS, CDR2 YFSETQ. The junction had 2 bases not matched to a gene; V was cut back by 3 bases and J by 5 bases. Drawing the rest from reference TRBV5-1 and TRBJ2-1, the complete variable domain is KAGVTQTPRYLIKTRGQQVTLSCSPISGHRSVSWYQQTPGQGLQFLFEYFSETQRNKGNFPGRFSGRQFSNSRSEMNVSTLELGDSALYLCASSSTSGDNEQFFGPGTRLTVL.

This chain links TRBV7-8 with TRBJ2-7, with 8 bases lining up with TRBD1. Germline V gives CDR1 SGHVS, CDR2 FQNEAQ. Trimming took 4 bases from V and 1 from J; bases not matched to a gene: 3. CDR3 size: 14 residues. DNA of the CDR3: TGTGCCAGCAGCTCGACAGGGGCATCCTACGAGCAGTACTTC. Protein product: CASSSTGASYEQYF.

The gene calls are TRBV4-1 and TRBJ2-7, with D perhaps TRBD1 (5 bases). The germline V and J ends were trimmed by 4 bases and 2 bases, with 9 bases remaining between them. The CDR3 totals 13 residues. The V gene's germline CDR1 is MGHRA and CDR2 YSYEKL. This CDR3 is CASSRGRAYEQYF. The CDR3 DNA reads TGCGCCAGCAGCCGGGGCAGGGCCTACGAGCAGTACTTC.

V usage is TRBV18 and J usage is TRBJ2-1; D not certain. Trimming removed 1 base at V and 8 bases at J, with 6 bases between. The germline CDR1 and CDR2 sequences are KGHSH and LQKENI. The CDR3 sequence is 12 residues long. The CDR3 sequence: CASSPREDEQFF. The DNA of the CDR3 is TGTGCCAGCTCACCACGAGAGGATGAGCAGTTCTTC.

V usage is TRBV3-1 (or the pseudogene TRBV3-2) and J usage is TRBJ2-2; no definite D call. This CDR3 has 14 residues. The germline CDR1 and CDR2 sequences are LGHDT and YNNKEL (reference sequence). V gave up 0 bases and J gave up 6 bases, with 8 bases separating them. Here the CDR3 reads CASSQEPKPGELFF. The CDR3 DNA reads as TGTGCCAGCAGCCAAGAACCTAAACCCGGGGAGCTGTTTTTT.

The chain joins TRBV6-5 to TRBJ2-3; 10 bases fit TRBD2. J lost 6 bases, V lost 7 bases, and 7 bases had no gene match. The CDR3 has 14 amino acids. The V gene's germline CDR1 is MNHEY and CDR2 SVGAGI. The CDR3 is CASKRGGLLDTQYF. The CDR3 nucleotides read TGTGCCAGCAAGCGGGGGGGCCTACTTGATACGCAGTATTTT.

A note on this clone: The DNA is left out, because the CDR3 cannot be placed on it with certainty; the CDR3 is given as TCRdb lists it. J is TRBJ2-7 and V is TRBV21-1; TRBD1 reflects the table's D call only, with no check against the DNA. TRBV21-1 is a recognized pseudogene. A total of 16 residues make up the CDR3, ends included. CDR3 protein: CASSNPVGTGSHEQYV.

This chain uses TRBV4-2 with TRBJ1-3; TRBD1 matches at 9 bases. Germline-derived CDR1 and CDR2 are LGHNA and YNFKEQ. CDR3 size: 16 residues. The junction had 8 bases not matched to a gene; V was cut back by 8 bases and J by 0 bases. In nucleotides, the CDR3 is TGTGCCAGCTGCCCTCGGGACAGGGTCTCTGGAAACACCATATATTTT. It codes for CASCPRDRVSGNTIYF.

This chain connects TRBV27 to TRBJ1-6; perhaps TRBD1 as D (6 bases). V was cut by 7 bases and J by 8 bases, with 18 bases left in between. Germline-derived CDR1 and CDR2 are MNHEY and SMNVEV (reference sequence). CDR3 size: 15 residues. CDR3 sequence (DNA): TGTGCCAGCACCTTTGGGAGGGGGGGTTATTCACCCCTCCACTTT. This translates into CASTFGRGGYSPLHF.

The DNA of the CDR3 is TGTGCCAGCTCAGTCTCTGGAAACACCATATATTTT. Its protein is CASSVSGNTIYF. This chain joins TRBV12-3 or TRBV12-4 and TRBJ1-3; no clear D. The germline V and J ends were trimmed by 8 bases and 0 bases, with 5 bases remaining between them. The CDR3 runs to 12 residues.

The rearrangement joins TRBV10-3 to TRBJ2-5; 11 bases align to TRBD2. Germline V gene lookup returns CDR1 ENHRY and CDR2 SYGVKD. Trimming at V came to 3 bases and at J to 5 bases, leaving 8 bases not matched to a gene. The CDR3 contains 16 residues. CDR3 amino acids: CAISDRLAGPQETQYF. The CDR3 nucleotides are TGTGCCATCAGTGATCGACTAGCGGGGCCCCAGGAGACCCAGTACTTC.

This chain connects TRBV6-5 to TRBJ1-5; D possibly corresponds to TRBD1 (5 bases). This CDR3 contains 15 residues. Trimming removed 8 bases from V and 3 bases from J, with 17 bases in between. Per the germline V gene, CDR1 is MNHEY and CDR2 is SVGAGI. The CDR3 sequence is CASVGGRVPNQPQHF. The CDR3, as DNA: TGTGCCAGCGTCGGGGGAAGGGTTCCCAATCAGCCCCAGCATTTT.

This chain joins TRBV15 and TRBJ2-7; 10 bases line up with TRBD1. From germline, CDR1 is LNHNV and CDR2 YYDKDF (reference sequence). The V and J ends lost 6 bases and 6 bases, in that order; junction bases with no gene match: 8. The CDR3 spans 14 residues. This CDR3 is CATSLGQGRREQYV. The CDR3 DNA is TGTGCCACCAGTCTGGGACAGGGGCGACGCGAGCAGTACGTC.

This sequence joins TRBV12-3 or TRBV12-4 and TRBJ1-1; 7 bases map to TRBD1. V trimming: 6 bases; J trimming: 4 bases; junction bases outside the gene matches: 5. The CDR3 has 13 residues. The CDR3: CASSLTGFTEAFF. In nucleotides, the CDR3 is TGTGCCAGCAGCCTGACAGGGTTCACTGAAGCTTTCTTT.

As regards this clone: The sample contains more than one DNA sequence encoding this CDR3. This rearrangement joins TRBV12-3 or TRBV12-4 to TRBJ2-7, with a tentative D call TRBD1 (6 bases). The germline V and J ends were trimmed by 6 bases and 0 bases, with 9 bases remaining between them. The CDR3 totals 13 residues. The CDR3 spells CASRRDTSYEQYF. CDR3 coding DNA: TGTGCCAGCAGGAGGGACACCTCCTACGAGCAGTACTTC.

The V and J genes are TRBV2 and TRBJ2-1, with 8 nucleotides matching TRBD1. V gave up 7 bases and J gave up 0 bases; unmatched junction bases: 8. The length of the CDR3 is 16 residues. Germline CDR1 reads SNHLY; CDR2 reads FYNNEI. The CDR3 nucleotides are TGTGCCAGCAACCTGCGACAGGGGATCTCCTACAATGAGCAGTTCTTC. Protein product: CASNLRQGISYNEQFF.

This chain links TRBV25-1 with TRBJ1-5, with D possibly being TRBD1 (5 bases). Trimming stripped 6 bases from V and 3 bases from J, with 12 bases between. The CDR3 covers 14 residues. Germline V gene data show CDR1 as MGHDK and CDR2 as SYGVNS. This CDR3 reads CASSLGDSNQPQHF. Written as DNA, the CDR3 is TGTGCCAGCAGCCTCGGGGACTCCAATCAGCCCCAGCATTTT. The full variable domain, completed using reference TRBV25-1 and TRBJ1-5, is EADIYQTPRYLVIGTGKKITLECSQTMGHDKMYWYQQDPGMELHLIHYSYGVNSTEKGDLSSESTVSRIRTEHFPLTLESARPSHTSQYLCASSLGDSNQPQHFGDGTRLSIL.

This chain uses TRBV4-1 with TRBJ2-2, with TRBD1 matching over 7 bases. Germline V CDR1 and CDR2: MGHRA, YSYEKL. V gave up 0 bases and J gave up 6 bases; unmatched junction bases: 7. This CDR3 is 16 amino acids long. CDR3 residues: CASSQEEGQGAGELFF. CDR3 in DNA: TGCGCCAGCAGCCAAGAAGAGGGCCAGGGGGCCGGGGAGCTGTTTTTT.

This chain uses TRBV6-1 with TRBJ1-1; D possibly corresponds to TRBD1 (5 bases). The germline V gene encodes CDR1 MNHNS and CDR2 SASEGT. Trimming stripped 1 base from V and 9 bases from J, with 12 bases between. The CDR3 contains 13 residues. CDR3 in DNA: TGTGCCAGCAGTGAAGGGGGCTGGCGAAAAGCTTTCTTT. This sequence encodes CASSEGGWRKAFF.

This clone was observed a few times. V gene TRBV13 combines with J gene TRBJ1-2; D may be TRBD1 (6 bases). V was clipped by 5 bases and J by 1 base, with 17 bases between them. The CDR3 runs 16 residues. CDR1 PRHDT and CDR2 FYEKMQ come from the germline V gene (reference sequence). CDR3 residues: CASSHRTARLNYGYTF. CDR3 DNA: TGTGCCAGCAGCCACCGGACAGCCAGACTTAACTATGGCTACACCTTC.

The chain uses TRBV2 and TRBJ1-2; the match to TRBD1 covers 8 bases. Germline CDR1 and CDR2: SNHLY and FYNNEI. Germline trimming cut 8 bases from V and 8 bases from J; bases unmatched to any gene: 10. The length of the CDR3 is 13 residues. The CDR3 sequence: CASGGQGSSGYTF. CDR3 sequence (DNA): TGTGCCAGCGGCGGACAGGGCTCGTCGGGCTACACCTTC.

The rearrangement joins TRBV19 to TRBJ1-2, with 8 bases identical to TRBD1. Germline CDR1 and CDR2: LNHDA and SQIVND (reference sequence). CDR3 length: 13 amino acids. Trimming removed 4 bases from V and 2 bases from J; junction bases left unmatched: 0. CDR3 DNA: TGTGCCAGTAGTAGGGACAGGAACTATGGCTACACCTTC. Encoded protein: CASSRDRNYGYTF.

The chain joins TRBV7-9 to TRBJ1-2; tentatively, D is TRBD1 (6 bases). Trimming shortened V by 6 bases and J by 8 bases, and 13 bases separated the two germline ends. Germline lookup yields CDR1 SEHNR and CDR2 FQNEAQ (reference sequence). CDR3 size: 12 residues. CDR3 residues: CASSLGGVGYTF. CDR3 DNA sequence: TGTGCCAGCAGTCTTGGGGGCGTCGGCTACACCTTC.

The DNA for the CDR3 is TGTGCCAGCAGCCGGGAGACAGGCTATGGCTACACCTTC. Amino acids: CASSRETGYGYTF. The chain employs TRBV3-1 (or the pseudogene TRBV3-2) and TRBJ1-2, with D tentatively TRBD1 (6 bases). Trimming removed 4 bases from V and 4 bases from J, with 10 bases in between. The CDR3 covers 13 residues. Germline values: CDR1 LGHDT, CDR2 YNNKEL (reference sequence).

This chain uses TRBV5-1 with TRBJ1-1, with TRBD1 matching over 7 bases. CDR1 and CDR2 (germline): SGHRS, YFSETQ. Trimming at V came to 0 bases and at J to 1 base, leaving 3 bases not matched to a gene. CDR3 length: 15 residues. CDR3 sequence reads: CASSLEGQTNTEAFF. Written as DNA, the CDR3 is TGCGCCAGCAGCTTGGAGGGACAGACGAACACTGAAGCTTTCTTT.

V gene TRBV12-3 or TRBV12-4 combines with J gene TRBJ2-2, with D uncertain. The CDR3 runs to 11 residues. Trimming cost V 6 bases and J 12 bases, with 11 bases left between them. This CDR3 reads CASSSVGQLFF. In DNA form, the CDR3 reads TGTGCCAGCAGCTCGGTTGGGCAGCTGTTTTTT.

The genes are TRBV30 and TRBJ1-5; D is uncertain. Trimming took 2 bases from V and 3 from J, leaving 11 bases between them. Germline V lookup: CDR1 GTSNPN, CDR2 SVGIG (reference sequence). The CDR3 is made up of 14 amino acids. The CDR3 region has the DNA TGTGCCTGGAGTTGGTCCGGGGACAATCAGCCCCAGCATTTT. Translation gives CAWSWSGDNQPQHF.

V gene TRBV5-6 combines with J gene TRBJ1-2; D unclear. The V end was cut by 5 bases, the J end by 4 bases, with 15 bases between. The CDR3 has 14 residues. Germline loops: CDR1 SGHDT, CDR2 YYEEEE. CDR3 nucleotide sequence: TGTGCCAGCAGGATCGCTACTGTTATCTATGGCTACACCTTC. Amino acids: CASRIATVIYGYTF.

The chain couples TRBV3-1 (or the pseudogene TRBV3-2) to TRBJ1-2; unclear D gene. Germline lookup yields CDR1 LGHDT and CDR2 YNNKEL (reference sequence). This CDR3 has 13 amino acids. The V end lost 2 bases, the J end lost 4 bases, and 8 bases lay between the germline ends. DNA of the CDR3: TGTGCCAGCAGCCAAAGCCCGAGCTATGGCTACACCTTC. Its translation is CASSQSPSYGYTF.

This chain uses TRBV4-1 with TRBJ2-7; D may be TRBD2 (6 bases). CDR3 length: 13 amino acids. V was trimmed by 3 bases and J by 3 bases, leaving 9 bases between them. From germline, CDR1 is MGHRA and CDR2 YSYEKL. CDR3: CASSQGGDYEQYF. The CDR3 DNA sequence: TGCGCCAGCAGCCAGGGCGGGGACTACGAGCAGTACTTC.

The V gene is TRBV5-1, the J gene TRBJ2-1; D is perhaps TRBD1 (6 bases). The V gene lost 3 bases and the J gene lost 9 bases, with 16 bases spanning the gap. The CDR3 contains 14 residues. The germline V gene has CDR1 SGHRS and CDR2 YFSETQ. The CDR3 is CASSSSPTGIEQFF. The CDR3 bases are TGCGCCAGCAGCTCGTCTCCAACAGGGATTGAGCAGTTCTTC.